These 30 T cell receptor beta chains were sequenced from one sample in a study of a mutant IDH1 vaccine in newly diagnosed glioma. Data came from immunoSEQ multiplex PCR; TCRdb stores just in-frame clones and leaves some out. This sample has roughly 51,000 clones, with about four fifths found just once. As for time point: week 47, end of study. Each dose delivered 300 ug of mutant IDH1 20-mer peptide subcutaneously with imiquimod. No antigen is known for these receptors. Sequences were derived from PBMCs, sampled from a glioma patient whose treatment included an IDH1 peptide vaccine. These receptors originate from a woman aged 25 to 39 with glioma. Some clones in this sample may be carry-over from other donors' samples.

This clone has only a few counts. The chain joins TRBV7-3 to TRBJ1-1; tentatively, D is TRBD1 (6 bases). This CDR3 is built from 13 residues. CDR1 is SGHTA, CDR2 FQGTGA, per germline. Trimming cost V 6 bases and J 2 bases, with 10 bases left between them. This CDR3 reads CASSYRENTEAFF. CDR3 nucleotides: TGTGCCAGCAGTTACAGGGAAAACACTGAAGCTTTCTTT.

The chain has TRBV4-1 and TRBJ2-7; 7 positions agree with TRBD1. Germline loops: CDR1 MGHRA, CDR2 YSYEKL. This CDR3 has 16 amino acids. The junction had 12 bases not matched to a gene; V was cut back by 1 base and J by 6 bases. DNA for the CDR3: TGCGCCAGCAGCCAAGGGTTACAGGGGTCCTCCGGCGAGCAGTACTTC. It encodes CASSQGLQGSSGEQYF.

This clone has more than one count but fewer than ten. The V and J genes are TRBV2 and TRBJ1-4; D is possibly TRBD1 (5 bases). CDR3 length equals 15 residues. V gave up 7 bases and J gave up 0 bases, with 12 bases separating them. Germline V CDR1 and CDR2: SNHLY, FYNNEI. The CDR3 DNA reads as TGTGCCAGCACCTACGGGACGGCAACTAATGAAAAACTGTTTTTT. Its translation: CASTYGTATNEKLFF.

V and J are TRBV6-5 and TRBJ1-2; tentative D call: TRBD1 (5 bases). The CDR3 runs 12 residues. Deletions cut 4 bases from V and 8 bases from J, with 11 bases between. Germline assignment: CDR1 MNHEY and CDR2 SVGAGI. DNA for the CDR3: TGTGCCAGCAGTTGGCAGGGTAGCGGCTACACCTTC. Protein sequence: CASSWQGSGYTF.

The chain combines TRBV6-5 with TRBJ2-7; D gene unclear. CDR3 size: 16 residues. Trimming removed 4 bases from V and 2 bases from J, with 18 bases in between. CDR1 MNHEY and CDR2 SVGAGI come from the germline V gene. The CDR3 bases are TGTGCCAGCAGTTCCAGACACCCGGGCACTGCCTACGAGCAGTACTTC. Translating it yields CASSSRHPGTAYEQYF.

This chain connects TRBV7-9 to TRBJ2-7, with D tentatively TRBD1 (5 bases). Germline V lookup: CDR1 SEHNR, CDR2 FQNEAQ (reference sequence). The V end was cut by 0 bases, the J end by 5 bases, with 14 bases between. This CDR3 is built from 15 residues. This chain's CDR3 is CASSLAGLNRHEQYF. DNA for the CDR3: TGTGCCAGCAGCTTAGCGGGTCTAAACAGGCACGAGCAGTACTTC.

The DNA of the CDR3 is TGTGCCAGCAGTTCGAAAGGGGAGACCCAGTACTTC. Encoded protein: CASSSKGETQYF. This chain joins TRBV27 and TRBJ2-5; no clear D gene. The CDR3 covers 12 residues. Trimming took 4 bases from V and 5 from J, leaving 8 bases between them. CDR1 is MNHEY, CDR2 SMNVEV, per germline (reference sequence).

The chain is built from TRBV29-1 and TRBJ1-2, with a tentative D call TRBD1 (6 bases). The CDR3 covers 13 residues. V lost 7 bases and J lost 8, with 20 bases in between. CDR1 is SQVTM and CDR2 is ANQGSEA in the germline V gene. The CDR3 sequence is CSGNQGSFGGYTF. Written as DNA, the CDR3 is TGCAGCGGGAATCAGGGGTCGTTCGGAGGCTACACCTTC.

This chain links TRBV27 with TRBJ2-7, with TRBD2 matching over 14 bases. V gave up 9 bases and J gave up 1 base; unmatched junction bases: 5. CDR1 and CDR2 from the germline V gene are MNHEY and SMNVEV (reference sequence). The CDR3 totals 15 residues. The CDR3 bases are TGTGCCAGTAGACTAGCGGGAGGGATATCCTACGAGCAGTACTTC. Protein product: CASRLAGGISYEQYF.

This clone is a singleton in its sample. V is TRBV19 and J is TRBJ1-1; D call uncertain. Germline V gives CDR1 LNHDA, CDR2 SQIVND (reference sequence). This CDR3 has 13 amino acids. V lost 1 base to trimming and J lost 1 base, with 4 bases between them. The CDR3 DNA reads TGTGCCAGTAGTATAGGGCCGAACACTGAAGCTTTCTTT. It codes for CASSIGPNTEAFF.

The rearrangement joins TRBV6-5 to TRBJ2-5; 8 bases are a match to TRBD1. After removal of 4 bases from V and 7 bases from J, the junction contained 14 bases not matched to a gene. Germline lookup yields CDR1 MNHEY and CDR2 SVGAGI. CDR3 length: 16 residues. The CDR3 loop reads CASSFPGQGGVVTQYF. The CDR3 DNA reads TGTGCCAGCAGTTTCCCCGGACAGGGAGGAGTTGTGACCCAGTACTTC.

This chain's CDR3 is CASGHGTSGRADTQYF. CDR3 in DNA: TGTGCTAGTGGTCACGGGACTAGCGGGAGGGCAGATACGCAGTATTTT. The rearrangement uses TRBV12-5 and TRBJ2-3, with TRBD2 matching 16 bases. The V gene end was trimmed by 5 bases and the J gene end by 4 bases; junction bases not matched to a gene: 3. CDR3 length: 16 amino acids. Germline lookup yields CDR1 LGHNT and CDR2 FRNRAP.

The chain recombines TRBV2 with TRBJ2-7, with 12 positions matching TRBD2. V dropped 3 bases and J dropped 2; count of bases not matched to a gene: 2. CDR1 and CDR2 from the germline V gene are SNHLY and FYNNEI. The CDR3 spans 15 residues. CDR3 bases: TGTGCCAGCAGTGACAGGACTAGCGGGGCCTACGAGCAGTACTTC. It specifies CASSDRTSGAYEQYF. The full variable domain, completed using reference TRBV2 and TRBJ2-7, is EPEVTQTPSHQVTQMGQEVILRCVPISNHLYFYWYRQILGQKVEFLVSFYNNEISEKSEIFDDQFSVERPDGSNFTLKIRSTKLEDSAMYFCASSDRTSGAYEQYFGPGTRLTVT.

The rearrangement links TRBV4-1 to TRBJ1-2; D is unresolved. CDR1 and CDR2 from the germline V gene are MGHRA and YSYEKL. Trimming shortened V by 4 bases and J by 8 bases, and 14 bases separated the two germline ends. The CDR3 runs 13 residues. This CDR3 is CASSPYLNDGYTF. CDR3 in DNA: TGCGCCAGCAGCCCCTATTTAAACGACGGCTACACCTTC.

In its sample, this clone was seen a few times. J is TRBJ1-1 and V is TRBV2, with unresolved D. CDR1 is SNHLY and CDR2 is FYNNEI in the germline V gene. The CDR3 length is 11 residues. Trimming stripped 7 bases from V and 4 bases from J, with 7 bases between. CDR3 in amino acids: CASTWGTEAFF. The CDR3 DNA reads TGTGCCAGCACCTGGGGCACTGAAGCTTTCTTT.

The chain couples TRBV18 to TRBJ1-3; 9 nucleotides match TRBD1. Looked up from germline, CDR1 is KGHSH and CDR2 is LQKENI. The trim removed 3 bases at V and 3 bases at J, leaving 6 bases unmatched. The CDR3 extends over 16 amino acids. The CDR3 DNA reads TGTGCCAGCTCACCCCGGGACAGGGTGGATGGAAACACCATATATTTT. Its protein is CASSPRDRVDGNTIYF.

This clone was seen a few times. This chain connects TRBV7-9 to TRBJ2-1; D is perhaps TRBD2 (7 bases). Germline V gene lookup returns CDR1 SEHNR and CDR2 FQNEAQ (reference sequence). The CDR3 sequence is 11 residues long. The ends were cut back, 1 base at V and 15 bases at J, with 10 bases in the middle. CDR3 residues: CASSLDAGAFF. In DNA, the CDR3 is TGTGCCAGCAGCTTAGATGCGGGGGCGTTCTTC.

The chain uses TRBV29-1 and TRBJ2-1, with 7 bases lining up with TRBD1. CDR3 length equals 11 residues. V shed 7 bases, J shed 5 bases, and the junction held 2 bases outside the gene matches. CDR1 and CDR2 (germline): SQVTM, ANQGSEA. CDR3 sequence reads: CSGDRDNEQFF. DNA for the CDR3: TGCAGCGGTGACAGGGACAATGAGCAGTTCTTC.

This clone has just a few counts. The chain carries TRBV29-1 and TRBJ1-1, with D maybe TRBD1 (6 bases). In germline, CDR1 is SQVTM, CDR2 ANQGSEA. The CDR3 is 13 amino acids. V lost 5 bases, J lost 1 base, and 11 bases lay in between. CDR3 residues: CSVTGLANTEAFF. The CDR3 DNA reads TGCAGCGTTACAGGGTTGGCGAACACTGAAGCTTTCTTT. The full variable domain, rest sourced from reference TRBV29-1 and TRBJ1-1, is SAVISQKPSRDICQRGTSLTIQCQVDSQVTMMFWYRQQPGQSLTLIATANQGSEATYESGFVIDKFPISRPNLTFSTLTVSNMSPEDSSIYLCSVTGLANTEAFFGQGTRLTVV.

The chain has TRBV4-1 and TRBJ1-1; the D is unclear. V was pared by 4 bases and J by 5 bases, with 14 bases between. CDR3 length: 14 amino acids. Germline V gives CDR1 MGHRA, CDR2 YSYEKL. This CDR3 reads CASSPGSGRTEAFF. The DNA of the CDR3 is TGCGCCAGCAGCCCTGGGAGTGGAAGGACTGAAGCTTTCTTT.

This clone was seen once. The CDR3 reads CASSLAGGNYEQYF. CDR3 coding DNA: TGTGCCAGCAGTCTAGCGGGAGGGAACTACGAGCAGTACTTC. The chain recombines TRBV6-1 with TRBJ2-7; 12 nucleotides line up with TRBD2. Germline V lookup: CDR1 MNHNS, CDR2 SASEGT. V lost 5 bases and J lost 3; bases outside the gene matches: 2. The CDR3 is made up of 14 amino acids.

The rearrangement links TRBV5-6 to TRBJ2-2; TRBD2 matches at 9 bases. The CDR3 is 16 amino acids. V was pared by 1 base and J by 3 bases, with 4 bases of the junction left unmatched. Germline V gene data show CDR1 as SGHDT and CDR2 as YYEEEE. Here the CDR3 reads CASSLLREGDTGELFF. CDR3 DNA sequence: TGTGCCAGCAGCTTGTTGCGGGAGGGCGACACCGGGGAGCTGTTTTTT.

This clone was seen more than once but under ten times. The chain employs TRBV10-2 and TRBJ1-1; 7 bases match TRBD1. This CDR3 region has 13 residues. Trimming cost V 3 bases and J 9 bases; bases outside gene matches: 7. The germline V gene encodes CDR1 WSHSY and CDR2 SAAADI. The CDR3, as DNA: TGCGCCAGCAGTGAAGGGACAGCTGGGAAAGCTTTCTTT. Translation: CASSEGTAGKAFF.

The genes are TRBV9 and TRBJ2-1; 10 bases are shared with TRBD2. The ends lost 3 bases at V and 6 bases at J; junction bases unmatched: 9. This CDR3 comprises 16 residues. The germline V gene has CDR1 SGDLS and CDR2 YYNGEE. The CDR3 is CASSGAPSGRPNEQFF. CDR3 sequence (DNA): TGTGCCAGCAGCGGAGCCCCTAGCGGGAGACCCAATGAGCAGTTCTTC.

This clone is categorized as medium-sized. The chain uses TRBV27 and TRBJ1-4; D is uncertain. Germline V CDR1 and CDR2: MNHEY, SMNVEV (reference sequence). Between the trimmed V and J ends, which lost 0 bases and 2 bases, there was a span of 7 bases. The CDR3 is made up of 15 amino acids. Written as DNA, the CDR3 is TGTGCCAGCAGTTTATCGCGGCGGACTAATGAAAAACTGTTTTTT. Translation: CASSLSRRTNEKLFF.

V gene TRBV2 combines with J gene TRBJ2-1; TRBD2 might be the D (5 bases). The length of the CDR3 is 15 residues. Trimming removed 1 base at V and 14 bases at J, with 21 bases between. Looked up from germline, CDR1 is SNHLY and CDR2 is FYNNEI. The CDR3: CASSEGGVLEGFKFF. CDR3 sequence (DNA): TGTGCCAGCAGTGAAGGTGGAGTGTTAGAGGGATTTAAGTTCTTC.

V and J are TRBV25-1 and TRBJ2-2, with unresolved D. Germline lookup yields CDR1 MGHDK and CDR2 SYGVNS. This CDR3 is built from 13 residues. V lost 4 bases and J 6 bases, leaving 9 bases between the germline ends. The CDR3: CASSASGAGELFF. As DNA, the CDR3 is TGTGCCAGCAGTGCCTCTGGAGCCGGGGAGCTGTTTTTT.

In this sample, this clone turned up once. The V gene is TRBV9, the J gene TRBJ2-3; 12 bases align to TRBD2. The CDR3 has 16 residues. The ends lost 2 bases at V and 3 bases at J; junction bases unmatched: 4. CDR1 and CDR2 (germline): SGDLS, YYNGEE. The CDR3 bases are TGTGCCAGCAGCGTCCGGACTAGCGGGACGACAGATACGCAGTATTTT. As protein: CASSVRTSGTTDTQYF.

This clone appeared a few times. The rearrangement joins TRBV6-5 to TRBJ1-1; TRBD1 might be the D (5 bases). In germline, CDR1 is MNHEY, CDR2 SVGAGI. Trimming left V 1 base short and J 1 base short, with 10 bases between. This CDR3 is 15 amino acids long. DNA for the CDR3: TGTGCCAGCAGTTACTGGGGCGGCGGGAACACTGAAGCTTTCTTT. This sequence encodes CASSYWGGGNTEAFF.

The genes are TRBV6-5 and TRBJ2-2; D is undetermined. Deletions cut 2 bases from V and 0 bases from J, with 10 bases between. Per germline, CDR1 MNHEY and CDR2 SVGAGI. The CDR3 runs to 16 residues. CDR3 nucleotides: TGTGCCAGCAGTTACCCCGGACGGACGAACACCGGGGAGCTGTTTTTT. It codes for CASSYPGRTNTGELFF.